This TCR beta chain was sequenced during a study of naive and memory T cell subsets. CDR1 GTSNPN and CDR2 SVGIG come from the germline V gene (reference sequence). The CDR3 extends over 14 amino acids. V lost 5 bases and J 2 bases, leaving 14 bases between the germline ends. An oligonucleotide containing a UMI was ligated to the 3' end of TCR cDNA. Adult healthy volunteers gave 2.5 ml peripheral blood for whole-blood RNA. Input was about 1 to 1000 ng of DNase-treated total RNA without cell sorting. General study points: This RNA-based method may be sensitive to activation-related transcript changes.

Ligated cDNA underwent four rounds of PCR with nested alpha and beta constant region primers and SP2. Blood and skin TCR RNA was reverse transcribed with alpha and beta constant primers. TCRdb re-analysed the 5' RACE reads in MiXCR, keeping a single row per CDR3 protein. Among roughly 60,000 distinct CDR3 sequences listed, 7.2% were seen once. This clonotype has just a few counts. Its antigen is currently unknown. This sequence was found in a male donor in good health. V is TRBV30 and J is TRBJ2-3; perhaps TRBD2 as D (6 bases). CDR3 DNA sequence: TGTGCCTGGTGTGCGCGGACTAACACAGATACGCAGTATTTT. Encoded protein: CAWCARTNTDTQYF.